What follows are 25 T cell receptor beta chains derived from one specimen sequenced in a study of technical replicates of blood from several donors. The method was immunoSEQ multiplex PCR; TCRdb's version includes in-frame clones alone and lacks a portion of them. The sample has 40,000 to 60,000 clones, about 86% seen once. The specimen sequenced was PBMCs. The source of these receptors is a human donor in good health. Some clones in this sample may be carry-over from other donors' samples.

V and J are TRBV14 and TRBJ1-2, with D maybe TRBD1 (5 bases). This CDR3 contains 16 residues. Germline loops: CDR1 SGHDN, CDR2 FVKESK. Trimming removed 0 bases from V and 8 bases from J, with 19 bases in between. The chain's CDR3 is CASSQDLNGLWGGYTF. CDR3 coding DNA: TGTGCCAGCAGCCAAGATTTAAACGGGCTATGGGGCGGCTACACCTTC.

The V and J genes are TRBV10-3 and TRBJ1-6; no reliable D call. Germline-derived CDR1 and CDR2 are ENHRY and SYGVKD. Trimming pared 0 bases from V and 5 bases from J, leaving 5 bases between. There are 14 residues in the CDR3. The CDR3 DNA reads TGTGCCATCAGTGAGTCGACTGATAATTCACCCCTCCACTTT. It yields the protein CAISESTDNSPLHF.

The chain links TRBV2 to TRBJ1-2; 7 bases fit TRBD1. Per the germline V gene, CDR1 is SNHLY and CDR2 is FYNNEI. V shed 4 bases and J 8 bases; nucleotides not matched to a gene: 7. This CDR3 has 13 residues. The CDR3 spells CASSVTGPAGYTF. In DNA form, the CDR3 reads TGTGCCAGCAGTGTGACAGGGCCAGCGGGCTACACCTTC.

The genes are TRBV7-3 and TRBJ2-7, with TRBD1 matching 7 bases. The V and J ends lost 5 bases and 5 bases, in that order; junction bases with no gene match: 3. Germline V gene data show CDR1 as SGHTA and CDR2 as FQGTGA. This CDR3 has 12 amino acids. The CDR3 DNA reads TGTGCCAGCAGCCACAGGGGAGACGAGCAGTACTTC. Translation gives CASSHRGDEQYF.

The chain combines TRBV4-2 with TRBJ1-5, with 8 nucleotides matching TRBD1. V was clipped by 10 bases and J by 4 bases; unmatched bases: 3. CDR3 length equals 12 residues. CDR1 LGHNA and CDR2 YNFKEQ come from the germline V gene. DNA of the CDR3: TGTGCCACTAGACAGGGGAATCAGCCCCAGCATTTT. It yields the protein CATRQGNQPQHF.

The V and J genes are TRBV5-1 and TRBJ1-3; the match to TRBD1 covers 9 bases. This CDR3 is built from 18 residues. The germline CDR1 and CDR2 sequences are SGHRS and YFSETQ. J was trimmed by 1 base and V by 5 bases; bases with no gene match: 13. DNA of the CDR3: TGCGCCAGCAGTCCATTCTTCGGACAGGGGCTGTCTGGAAACACCATATATTTT. Amino acid sequence: CASSPFFGQGLSGNTIYF.

This clone was recorded only once. The chain combines TRBV23-1 with TRBJ1-6; D unclear. TRBV23-1 is an ORF; its function is uncertain. The CDR3 runs 15 residues. The V gene lost 6 bases and the J gene lost 0 bases, with 9 bases spanning the gap. The CDR3 bases are TGCGCCAGCAGGTGCATCAGCTCCTATAATTCACCCCTCCACTTT. It is translated as CASRCISSYNSPLHF.

This rearrangement joins TRBV10-3 to TRBJ1-2, with 11 bases matching TRBD1. CDR1 and CDR2 from the germline V gene are ENHRY and SYGVKD. The CDR3 has 13 residues. V gave up 6 bases and J gave up 3 bases; unmatched junction bases: 0. As DNA, the CDR3 is TGTGCCATCAGGGGACAGGGGGACTATGGCTACACCTTC. Its protein is CAIRGQGDYGYTF.

The chain couples TRBV7-2 to TRBJ1-6; 7 bases are shared with TRBD1. This CDR3 region has 15 residues. Looked up from germline, CDR1 is SGHTA and CDR2 is FQGNSA. The V and J ends lost 2 bases and 7 bases, in that order; junction bases with no gene match: 5. The CDR3 loop is CASSLQGQLNSPLHF. For the CDR3, the DNA is TGTGCCAGCAGCTTACAGGGACAGCTGAATTCACCCCTCCACTTT. Drawing the rest from reference TRBV7-2 and TRBJ1-6, the complete variable domain is GAGVSQSPSNKVTEKGKDVELRCDPISGHTALYWYRQSLGQGLEFLIYFQGNSAPDKSGLPSDRFSAERTGGSVSTLTIQRTQQEDSAVYLCASSLQGQLNSPLHFGNGTRLTVT.

This clone is a singleton in its sample. This chain joins TRBV7-6 and TRBJ1-3; D is unresolved. Between the trimmed V and J ends, which lost 5 bases and 3 bases, there was a span of 11 bases. Looked up from germline, CDR1 is SGHVS and CDR2 is FNYEAQ. The CDR3 extends over 14 amino acids. The CDR3 DNA reads as TGTGCCAGCAGCAGCAACACGGGTGGAAACACCATATATTTT. Translating gives CASSSNTGGNTIYF.

J is TRBJ2-7 and V is TRBV7-2; 8 nucleotides match TRBD2. J was trimmed by 1 base and V by 2 bases; bases with no gene match: 10. The germline V gene encodes CDR1 SGHTA and CDR2 FQGNSA. This CDR3 region has 17 residues. The CDR3 spells CASSLTPREAGSYEQYF. The CDR3 DNA is TGTGCCAGCAGCTTAACACCGCGGGAGGCGGGGTCCTACGAGCAGTACTTC.

The rearrangement links TRBV7-2 to TRBJ2-7, with D maybe TRBD1 (5 bases). There are 14 residues in the CDR3. CDR1 and CDR2 (germline): SGHTA, FQGNSA. Trimming stripped 6 bases from V and 3 bases from J, with 15 bases between. CDR3 coding DNA: TGTGCCAGCAGTTCAGCTACAGGAGTCTACGAGCAGTACTTC. Protein sequence: CASSSATGVYEQYF.

The J gene is TRBJ1-1, the V gene TRBV18; 7 bases map to TRBD1. The ends lost 7 bases at V and 1 base at J; junction bases unmatched: 3. This CDR3 is 13 amino acids long. Per germline, CDR1 KGHSH and CDR2 LQKENI. The CDR3 sequence: CASFWTGNTEAFF. The CDR3 bases are TGTGCCAGCTTTTGGACAGGGAACACTGAAGCTTTCTTT.

The rearrangement links TRBV11-3 to TRBJ2-7; 8 bases are a match to TRBD1. V gave up 5 bases and J gave up 3 bases; unmatched junction bases: 6. CDR1 SGHNT and CDR2 YENEEA come from the germline V gene. The CDR3 consists of 14 residues. The CDR3 sequence is CASSRSDRDYEQYF. In DNA form, the CDR3 reads TGTGCCAGCAGCCGCTCGGACAGGGACTACGAGCAGTACTTC. Full variable domain (rest looked up from reference TRBV11-3 and TRBJ2-7): EAGVVQSPRYKIIEKKQPVAFWCNPISGHNTLYWYLQNLGQGPELLIRYENEEAVDDSQLPKDRFSAERLKGVDSTLKIQPAELGDSAVYLCASSRSDRDYEQYFGPGTRLTVT.

As DNA, the CDR3 is TGTGCCAGCAGTTACTACACAGGGCTAAGCGGGGAGCTGTTTTTT. It codes for CASSYYTGLSGELFF. The V gene is TRBV6-5, the J gene TRBJ2-2, with D tentatively TRBD1 (6 bases). The length of the CDR3 is 15 residues. Looked up from germline, CDR1 is MNHEY and CDR2 is SVGAGI. V was cut by 1 base and J by 7 bases, with 13 bases left in between.

This clone occurred once. The chain employs TRBV2 and TRBJ2-5; D ambiguous. V was pared by 8 bases and J by 8 bases, with 15 bases between. This CDR3 region has 12 residues. The germline gives CDR1 SNHLY, CDR2 FYNNEI. CDR3 protein: CASHSAVLTQYF. Here the CDR3 DNA reads TGTGCCAGCCACTCCGCCGTATTAACCCAGTACTTC.

V and J are TRBV30 and TRBJ2-3, with 13 bases aligning to TRBD2. The CDR3 loop spans 16 amino acids. Germline loops: CDR1 GTSNPN, CDR2 SVGIG (reference sequence). J was trimmed by 7 bases and V by 0 bases; bases with no gene match: 7. As DNA, the CDR3 is TGTGCCTGGAGTGTAAGGGGGACTAGCGGGAAGAATACGCAGTATTTT. Translated: CAWSVRGTSGKNTQYF.

This sequence joins TRBV11-3 and TRBJ2-3; 7 nucleotides agree with TRBD1. From germline, CDR1 is SGHNT and CDR2 YENEEA. This CDR3 comprises 15 residues. Trimming took 5 bases from V and 1 from J; bases not matched to a gene: 6. The CDR3 region is CASSLRTGGTDTQYF. The DNA for the CDR3 is TGTGCCAGCAGCCTCAGGACAGGTGGCACAGATACGCAGTATTTT. Full variable domain (remainder filled in from reference TRBV11-3 and TRBJ2-3): EAGVVQSPRYKIIEKKQPVAFWCNPISGHNTLYWYLQNLGQGPELLIRYENEEAVDDSQLPKDRFSAERLKGVDSTLKIQPAELGDSAVYLCASSLRTGGTDTQYFGPGTRLTVL.

This rearrangement joins TRBV9 to TRBJ2-5; D not resolved. The CDR3 has 14 amino acids. The V end was cut by 3 bases, the J end by 5 bases, with 14 bases between. Germline values: CDR1 SGDLS, CDR2 YYNGEE. The CDR3 coding sequence is TGTGCCAGCAGCGCCCCCGCGCGCGAGGAGACCCAGTACTTC. This codes for CASSAPAREETQYF. The full variable domain, rest sourced from reference TRBV9 and TRBJ2-5, is DSGVTQTPKHLITATGQRVTLRCSPRSGDLSVYWYQQSLDQGLQFLIQYYNGEERAKGNILERFSAQQFPDLHSELNLSSLELGDSALYFCASSAPAREETQYFGPGTRLLVL.

The chain couples TRBV6-6 to TRBJ1-2, with a weak D call TRBD1 (5 bases). Germline V gene sequence: CDR1 MNHNY, CDR2 SVGAGI (reference sequence). There are 14 residues in the CDR3. V was pared by 2 bases and J by 7 bases, with 14 bases between. CDR3 nucleotide sequence: TGTGCCAGCAGTTACCTCGGAGTAGGGGTTGGCTACACCTTC. It translates to CASSYLGVGVGYTF.

V gene TRBV11-1 combines with J gene TRBJ1-6, with TRBD1 matching over 7 bases. This CDR3 is 14 amino acids long. Germline lookup yields CDR1 SGHAT and CDR2 FQDESV (reference sequence). Trimming took 5 bases from V and 13 from J; bases not matched to a gene: 11. CDR3 sequence (DNA): TGTGCCAGCAGCGTAGGGGGCCGGGTCACCCCCCTCCACTTT. As protein: CASSVGGRVTPLHF.

This sequence joins TRBV6-5 and TRBJ2-1; weak D call: TRBD2 (5 bases). The germline CDR1 and CDR2 sequences are MNHEY and SVGAGI. CDR3 length: 15 amino acids. With 5 bases removed from V and 0 bases from J, the gap between germline ends came to 11 bases. The CDR3 DNA follows: TGTGCCAGCAGTAAAGGACTGCCCTCCTACAATGAGCAGTTCTTC. This encodes CASSKGLPSYNEQFF.

The gene calls are TRBV19 and TRBJ2-7; D is ambiguous. Trimming took 5 bases from V and 4 from J, leaving 12 bases between them. The CDR3 sequence is 13 residues long. Germline-derived CDR1 and CDR2 are LNHDA and SQIVND (reference sequence). The CDR3 reads CASSQRPPYEQYF. In DNA form, the CDR3 reads TGTGCCAGTAGTCAGCGTCCACCTTACGAGCAGTACTTC.

This clone appeared a single time. This rearrangement joins TRBV18 to TRBJ1-3, with unresolved D. Germline V gene lookup returns CDR1 KGHSH and CDR2 LQKENI. Trimming removed 0 bases from V and 4 bases from J, with 13 bases in between. The CDR3 extends over 16 amino acids. This chain's CDR3 is CASSPPPGLRGNTIYF. The CDR3 DNA sequence: TGTGCCAGCTCACCACCGCCCGGACTTCGCGGAAACACCATATATTTT.

The rearrangement joins TRBV25-1 to TRBJ2-7; D might be TRBD2 (5 bases). Germline CDR1 MGHDK, CDR2 SYGVNS. Trimming removed 1 base at V and 2 bases at J, with 12 bases between. This CDR3 is 15 amino acids long. In DNA form, the CDR3 reads TGTGCCAGCAGTGAATCGGGCGGGCACCCCTACGAGCAGTACTTC. Translation: CASSESGGHPYEQYF.